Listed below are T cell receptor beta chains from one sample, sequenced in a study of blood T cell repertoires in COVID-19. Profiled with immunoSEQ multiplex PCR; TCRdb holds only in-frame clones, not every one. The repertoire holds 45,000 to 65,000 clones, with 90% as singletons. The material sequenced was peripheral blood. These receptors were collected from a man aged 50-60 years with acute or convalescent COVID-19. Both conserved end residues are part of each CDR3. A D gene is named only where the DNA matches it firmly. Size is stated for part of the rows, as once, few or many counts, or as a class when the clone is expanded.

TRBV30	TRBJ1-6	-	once	TGTGCCTGGAGTGTATCTTCCGCCCGCCGGTCACCCCTCCACTTT	CAWSVSSARRSPLHF
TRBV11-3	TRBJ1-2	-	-	TGTGCCAGCAGCCGAGGGGACACCCGACTTAACTATGGCTACACCTTC	CASSRGDTRLNYGYTF
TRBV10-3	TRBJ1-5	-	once	TGTGCCATCAGTGAGGGGGGACAAATGAATCAGCCCCAGCATTTT	CAISEGGQMNQPQHF
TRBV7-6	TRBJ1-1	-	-	TGTGCCAGCAGCGCCCGTCCAGGGATAGTCACTGAAGCTTTCTTT	CASSARPGIVTEAFF
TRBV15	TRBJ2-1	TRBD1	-	TGTGCCACAGCACGGACAGGTTGGAATGAGCAGTTCTTC	CATARTGWNEQFF
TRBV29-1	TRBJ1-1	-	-	TGCAGCGTTTTAGGCCGGGGCACTGAAGCTTTCTTT	CSVLGRGTEAFF
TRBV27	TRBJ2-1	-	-	TGTGCCAGCAGTTTACAGGGTAGCAATGAGCAGTTCTTC	CASSLQGSNEQFF
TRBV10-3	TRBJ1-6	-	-	TGTGCCATCAGTGAGTCGTCCCGCCGGGAGAATTCACCCCTCCACTTT	CAISESSRRENSPLHF
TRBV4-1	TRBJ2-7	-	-	TGCGCCAGCAGCAGACAGGACTCCTACGAGCAGTACTTC	CASSRQDSYEQYF
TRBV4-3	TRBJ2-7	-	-	TGCGCCAGCAGCCAAGAAGCGGGTGGCGAGCAGTACTTC	CASSQEAGGEQYF
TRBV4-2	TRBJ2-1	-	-	TGTGCCAGCAGCCAAGATTATGAGGCTAGGAACAATGAGCAGTTCTTC	CASSQDYEARNNEQFF
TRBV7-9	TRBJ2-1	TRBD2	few	TGTGCCAGCAGCTCTAGCGGGTATGAGCAGTTCTTC	CASSSSGYEQFF
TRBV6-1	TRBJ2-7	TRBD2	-	TGTGCCAGCAGTGAATCCGGCGGGCGGGAGAACGAGCAGTACTTC	CASSESGGRENEQYF
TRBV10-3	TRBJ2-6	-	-	TGTGCCATTAACCCTGAGGGGGCCAACGTCCTGACTTTC	CAINPEGANVLTF
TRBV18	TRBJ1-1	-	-	TGTGCCAGCTCACCAGGGCAGGAAGCTTTCTTT	CASSPGQEAFF
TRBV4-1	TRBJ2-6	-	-	TGCGCCAGCAGCCAAGATCAGGGCTTAGGCTCTGGGGCCAACGTCCTGACTTTC	CASSQDQGLGSGANVLTF
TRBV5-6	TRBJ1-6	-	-	TGTGCCAGCAGCCGAGGACAGCTCGGATCACCCCTCCACTTT	CASSRGQLGSPLHF
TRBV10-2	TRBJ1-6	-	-	TGCGCCAGCAGTGAACTTGACAGATTGGGTTCACCCCTCCACTTT	CASSELDRLGSPLHF
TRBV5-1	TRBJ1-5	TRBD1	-	TGCGCCAGCAGCTTGCAGGGGGGCCAGCCCCAGCATTTT	CASSLQGGQPQHF
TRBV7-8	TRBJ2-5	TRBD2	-	TGTGCCAGCAGCTTATATTCAGGGAGGGCCGGGGAGACCCAGTACTTC	CASSLYSGRAGETQYF
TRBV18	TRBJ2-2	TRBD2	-	TGTGCCAGCTTCGTGAGCGGGGGGAACACCGGGGAGCTGTTTTTT	CASFVSGGNTGELFF
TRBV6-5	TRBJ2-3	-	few	TGTGCCAGCACCCCCCCGGGCACAGATACGCAGTATTTT	CASTPPGTDTQYF
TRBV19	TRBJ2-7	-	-	TGTGCCAGTAGTATAACCTCTAACTACGAGCAGTACTTC	CASSITSNYEQYF
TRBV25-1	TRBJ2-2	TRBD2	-	TGTGCCAGCGAAATAGCGGGGCGAGGGGCGAACACCGGGGAGCTGTTTTTT	CASEIAGRGANTGELFF
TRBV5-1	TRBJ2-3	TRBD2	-	TGCGCCAGCAGCTTGGGGACTAGCGGTTCTTTCACAGATACGCAGTATTTT	CASSLGTSGSFTDTQYF
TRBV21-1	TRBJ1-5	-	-	TGTGCCAGCGCCATCGACAGCTATAGCAATCAGCCCCAGCATTTT	CASAIDSYSNQPQHF
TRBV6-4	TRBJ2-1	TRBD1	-	TGTGCCAGCAGTCCGTCCCCGGGACAGAGAAGGGAGCAGTTCTTC	CASSPSPGQRREQFF
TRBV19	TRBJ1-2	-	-	TGTGCCAGTAGCTCCGGGACTACTTATGGCTACACCTTC	CASSSGTTYGYTF
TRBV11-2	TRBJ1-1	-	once	TGTGCCAGCAGCTTAAAAAGCGGGAACACTGAAGCTTTCTTT	CASSLKSGNTEAFF
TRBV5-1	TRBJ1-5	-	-	TGCGCCAGCAGCCGGGAGGGGGGGCGAGGTCAGCCCCAGCATTTT	CASSREGGRGQPQHF
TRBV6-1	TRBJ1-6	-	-	TGTGCCAGCAGTGAAGCGGTACAGGGCCGATCACCCCTCCACTTT	CASSEAVQGRSPLHF
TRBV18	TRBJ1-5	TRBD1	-	TGTGCCAGCTCAGTGGACAGGGATCGCAATCAGCCCCAGCATTTT	CASSVDRDRNQPQHF
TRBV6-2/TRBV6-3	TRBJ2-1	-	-	TGTGCCAGCAGTCGACTAGTGGTCTCCTACAATGAGCAGTTCTTC	CASSRLVVSYNEQFF
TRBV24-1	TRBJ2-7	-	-	TGTGCCACCAGTGATCCTAATCAAAGCTCCTACGAGCAGTACTTC	CATSDPNQSSYEQYF
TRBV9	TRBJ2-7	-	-	TGTGCCAGCAGCGTAGTCTACTATCCCCCTTTCCGTTACGAGCAGTACTTC	CASSVVYYPPFRYEQYF
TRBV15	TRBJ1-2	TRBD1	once	TGTGCCACCAGCAGAGATGTTGGACAGGGGGATGGCTACACCTTC	CATSRDVGQGDGYTF
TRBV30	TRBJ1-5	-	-	TGTGCCTGGAGTGATATATCGGTGAATCAGCCCCAGCATTTT	CAWSDISVNQPQHF
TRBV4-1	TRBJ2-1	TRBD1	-	TGCGCCGGACCGGGACAGGGGTACAATGAGCAGTTCTTC	CAGPGQGYNEQFF
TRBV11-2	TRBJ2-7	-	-	TGTGCCAGCAGCCGAGGACTCCTATCCGGGCTCGAGCAGTACTTC	CASSRGLLSGLEQYF
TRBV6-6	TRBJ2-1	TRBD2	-	TGTGCCAGCAGTTACTGGGGACTAGCGGGATCCAATGAGCAGTTCTTC	CASSYWGLAGSNEQFF
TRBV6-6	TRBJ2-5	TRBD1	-	TGTGCCATCACGTCAGGGGGCGGAGAGACCCAGTACTTC	CAITSGGGETQYF
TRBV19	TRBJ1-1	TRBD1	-	TGTGCCAGTAGTATAGATCGAGGGGGCCAGAACACTGAAGCTTTCTTT	CASSIDRGGQNTEAFF
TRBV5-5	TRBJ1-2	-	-	TGTGCCAGCAGCCGTTGGACAACTCAACGAGATGGCTACACCTTC	CASSRWTTQRDGYTF
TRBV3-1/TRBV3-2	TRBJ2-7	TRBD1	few	TGTGCCAGCAGCCAGTGGGGACAGGACTACGAGCAGTACTTC	CASSQWGQDYEQYF
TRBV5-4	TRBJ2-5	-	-	TGTGCCAGCAGCTTGGAGGGGCCTAGTTCTGAGACCCAGTACTTC	CASSLEGPSSETQYF
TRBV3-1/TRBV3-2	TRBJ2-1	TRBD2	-	TGTGCCAGCAGCCGGCCTGGACTAGCCACGTACAATGAGCAGTTCTTC	CASSRPGLATYNEQFF
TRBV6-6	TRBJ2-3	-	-	TGTGCCAGCGGCCCCGCTCAAGCGGCTACGCAGTATTTT	CASGPAQAATQYF
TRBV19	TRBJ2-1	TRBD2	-	TGTGCCAGTAGTTTTAGCGGGAGGAATGAGCAGTTCTTC	CASSFSGRNEQFF
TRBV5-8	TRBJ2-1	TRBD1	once	TGTGCCAGCAGCTTGGGACTCGGACAGGGAGGCAATGAGCAGTTCTTC	CASSLGLGQGGNEQFF
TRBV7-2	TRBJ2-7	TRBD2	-	TGTGCCAGCAGCCTACCGGGACTAGCGGGTGGCGAGTACTTC	CASSLPGLAGGEYF
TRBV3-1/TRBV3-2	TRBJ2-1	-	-	TGTGCCAGCAGCTTAGTGATTCCCTTCCATTCCGACAATGAGCAGTTCTTC	CASSLVIPFHSDNEQFF
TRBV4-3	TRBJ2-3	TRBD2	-	TGCGCCAGCAGCCAAGATCCAGCGGGAGGCCTCCTTGATACGCAGTATTTT	CASSQDPAGGLLDTQYF
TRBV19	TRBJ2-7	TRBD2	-	TGTGCCAGTAGTATAACTGTAGCGGGAAACGAGCAGTACTTC	CASSITVAGNEQYF
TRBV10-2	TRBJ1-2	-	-	TGCGCCAGCAGACAGGGCCTGGGGTATGGCTACACCTTC	CASRQGLGYGYTF
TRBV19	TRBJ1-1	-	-	TGTGCCAGTAGTATCCCGCCTTCGACAGTGAACACTGAAGCTTTCTTT	CASSIPPSTVNTEAFF
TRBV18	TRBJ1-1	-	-	TGTGCCAGCTCACTGGACAGCAGTGAAGCTTTCTTT	CASSLDSSEAFF
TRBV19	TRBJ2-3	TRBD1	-	TGTGCCAGTAGTTCTCCGACCGGGACAGGGGAGGCAGATACGCAGTATTTT	CASSSPTGTGEADTQYF
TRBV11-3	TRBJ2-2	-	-	TGTGCCAGCAGCTTGTCCCGGGGGTTCTTTTCAGCGAACACCGGGGAGCTGTTTTTT	CASSLSRGFFSANTGELFF